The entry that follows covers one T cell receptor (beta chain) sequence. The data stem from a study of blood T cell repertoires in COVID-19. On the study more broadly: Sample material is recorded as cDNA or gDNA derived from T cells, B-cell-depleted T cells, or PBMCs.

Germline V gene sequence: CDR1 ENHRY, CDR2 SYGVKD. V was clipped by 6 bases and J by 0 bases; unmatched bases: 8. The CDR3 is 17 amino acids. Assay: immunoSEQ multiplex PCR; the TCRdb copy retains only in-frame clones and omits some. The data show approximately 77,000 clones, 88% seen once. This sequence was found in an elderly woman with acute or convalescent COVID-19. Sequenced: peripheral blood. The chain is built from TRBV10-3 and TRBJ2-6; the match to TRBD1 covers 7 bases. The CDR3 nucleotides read TGTGCCATCAGCTCGGGACAGCGAAGCTCTGGGGCCAACGTCCTGACTTTC. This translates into CAISSGQRSSGANVLTF.